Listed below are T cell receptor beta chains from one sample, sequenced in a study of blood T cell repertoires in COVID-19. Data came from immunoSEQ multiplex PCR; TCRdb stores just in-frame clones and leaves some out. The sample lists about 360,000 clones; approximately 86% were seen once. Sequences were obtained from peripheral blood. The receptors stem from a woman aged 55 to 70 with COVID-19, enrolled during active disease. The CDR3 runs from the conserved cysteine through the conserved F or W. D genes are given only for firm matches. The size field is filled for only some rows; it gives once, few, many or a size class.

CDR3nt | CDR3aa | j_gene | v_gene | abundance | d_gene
TGTGCCAGCACCCAAGGGACAGGGGTTAATGGCTACACCTTC | CASTQGTGVNGYTF | TRBJ1-2 | TRBV2 | NA | TRBD1
TGTGCCTGGACCCGAGGCGGAGACCAAGAGACCCAGTACTTC | CAWTRGGDQETQYF | TRBJ2-5 | TRBV30 | NA | NA
TGCGCCAGCAGCCAAGATGAGCAGGGGGTCACAGATACGCAGTATTTT | CASSQDEQGVTDTQYF | TRBJ2-3 | TRBV4-1 | NA | TRBD1
TGTGCCAGCAGTTTGAAAGGGGGCGGTTATGGCTACACCTTC | CASSLKGGGYGYTF | TRBJ1-2 | TRBV27 | NA | TRBD1
TGTGCCAGCAGTTACGGGACAGTCGGCGAGCAGTACTTC | CASSYGTVGEQYF | TRBJ2-7 | TRBV6-6 | few | TRBD1
TGCGCCAGCAGCCCCGGGACTAGCGGCCTTCTTTACACAGATACGCAGTATTTT | CASSPGTSGLLYTDTQYF | TRBJ2-3 | TRBV4-3 | NA | TRBD2
TGCGCCAGCAGAAGTCAGGGGGCAGATACGCAGTATTTT | CASRSQGADTQYF | TRBJ2-3 | TRBV10-1 | few | TRBD1
TGCGCCAGCAGCCAAGATTTCCCTTATGGCTACACCTTC | CASSQDFPYGYTF | TRBJ1-2 | TRBV4-1 | NA | NA
TGCGCCAGCAGTCAAATCGAACAGGGGAAGGGCTACACCTTC | CASSQIEQGKGYTF | TRBJ1-2 | TRBV23-1 | NA | TRBD1
TGTGCCAGCAGTTACGGGGGGAATGAAGCTTTCTTT | CASSYGGNEAFF | TRBJ1-1 | TRBV6-5 | NA | NA
TGTGCCAGCAGTGCGGCCGGGGGGGCTACCTATGGCTACACCTTC | CASSAAGGATYGYTF | TRBJ1-2 | TRBV2 | NA | NA
TGTGCCAGCAGCTTAGGAGGGGGTGACACTGAAGCTTTCTTT | CASSLGGGDTEAFF | TRBJ1-1 | TRBV7-9 | NA | NA
TGTGCCAGCAGCGTACAGGGCGGACAGTGGCCCTACGAGCAGTACTTC | CASSVQGGQWPYEQYF | TRBJ2-7 | TRBV7-2 | NA | NA
TGTGCCAGCTCACCACCGACCGGACAGGGGTTGGTTCATACGCAGTATTTT | CASSPPTGQGLVHTQYF | TRBJ2-3 | TRBV18 | NA | TRBD1
TGTGCCAGCAGCTTAGACTTCACGGGGGGCACAGATACGCAGTATTTT | CASSLDFTGGTDTQYF | TRBJ2-3 | TRBV11-3 | NA | NA
TGTGCCAGCAGCTTAAATGCAGTATTTGACTATGGCTACACCTTC | CASSLNAVFDYGYTF | TRBJ1-2 | TRBV7-8 | NA | NA
TGTGCCAGCAGCGTAGTGGGCAGGGGGCGATCCGGGGAGCTGTTTTTT | CASSVVGRGRSGELFF | TRBJ2-2 | TRBV9 | NA | TRBD1
TGTGCCAGCAGCCGAGCCGGGACAGGGTCCACTGAAGCTTTCTTT | CASSRAGTGSTEAFF | TRBJ1-1 | TRBV3-1/TRBV3-2 | NA | TRBD1
TGTGCCAGCAGTTTGGACAGGGTCGGCAATCAGCCCCAGCATTTT | CASSLDRVGNQPQHF | TRBJ1-5 | TRBV6-5 | NA | TRBD1
TGTGCCAGCAGTCCTGATAGCGGGGTAAGGAATGAGCAGTTCTTC | CASSPDSGVRNEQFF | TRBJ2-1 | TRBV7-9 | NA | TRBD2
TGTGCCAGCTCCTCGGGACAGCTACAAGAGACCCAGTACTTC | CASSSGQLQETQYF | TRBJ2-5 | TRBV18 | NA | TRBD1
TGTGCCAGCAGCTGGACACAGAACACTGAAGCTTTCTTT | CASSWTQNTEAFF | TRBJ1-1 | TRBV7-3 | NA | NA
TGTGCCAGCAGGCCGGACAGGAACTATGGCTACACCTTC | CASRPDRNYGYTF | TRBJ1-2 | TRBV6-5 | NA | TRBD1
TGTGCCAGCAGTTACTCGGGACTAGCAGTAGATACGCAGTATTTT | CASSYSGLAVDTQYF | TRBJ2-3 | TRBV6-2/TRBV6-3 | NA | TRBD2
TGTGCCACCAGCAGAGTTGGGGGTGGCGGGGGGTACAATGAGCAGTTCTTC | CATSRVGGGGGYNEQFF | TRBJ2-1 | TRBV15 | NA | TRBD2
TGTGCCAGCAGTTTACTACTGGACAGCTCTAATGAAAAACTGTTTTTT | CASSLLLDSSNEKLFF | TRBJ1-4 | TRBV27 | NA | NA
TGCAGTGCTAGTCTGGGGAGCTATGGCTACACCTTC | CSASLGSYGYTF | TRBJ1-2 | TRBV20-1 | NA | NA